Listed here is a single TCR beta chain. Clones were sequenced by immunoSEQ multiplex PCR, and TCRdb holds only the in-frame ones, with some missing. The sample has about 130,000 clones, around 80% seen once. This sample is part of a study of blood T cell repertoires in COVID-19. Study-level background: In each case, the material was cDNA or gDNA derived from T cells, B-cell-depleted T cells, or PBMCs.

CDR3 length equals 16 residues. Germline lookup yields CDR1 GTSNPN and CDR2 SVGIG (reference sequence). Trimming removed 0 bases from V and 3 bases from J; junction bases left unmatched: 8. The genes are TRBV30 and TRBJ1-1; TRBD1 matches 9 bases. The specimen sequenced was peripheral blood. This receptor was taken from a man between 60 and 75 years old who had recovered from COVID-19. Here the CDR3 reads CAWSVRGTGIYTEAFF. The CDR3 nucleotides are TGTGCCTGGAGTGTACGTGGGACAGGGATTTACACTGAAGCTTTCTTT.